This is a list of T cell receptor beta chains from one sample in a study of early T cells in non-severe SARS-CoV-2 infection. TCRdb used MiXCR to reprocess the 5' RACE reads, holding one entry per CDR3 protein. This sample carries fewer than 50,000 distinct CDR3 sequences, over 9% of them seen once, and the ten largest clones take about 16%. Material for sequencing was whole blood. The receptors originated from an adult who was a healthcare worker with PCR-confirmed SARS-CoV-2 infection or an uninfected control (not recorded which). Both conserved end residues are part of each CDR3. Fields, in order: D gene, clone size, V gene, J gene, CDR3 DNA, CDR3 protein. The D gene is left open where the match is weak. Clone size is given for some rows only: seen once, a few or many times, or a class if the clone is expanded.

TRBD1	-	TRBV6-1	TRBJ2-3	TGTGCCAGCAGTGGGTGGACAGGGGGTACCACCACAGATACGCAGTATTTT	CASSGWTGGTTTDTQYF
-	few	TRBV12-3/TRBV12-4	TRBJ2-1	TGTGCCAGCAGGCCTCAGGGGCCGCGGGATGAGCAGTTCTTC	CASRPQGPRDEQFF
-	few	TRBV2	TRBJ2-3	TGTGCCAGCAAGGTAGCGGTCGGCGCAGATACGCAGTATTTT	CASKVAVGADTQYF
TRBD2	few	TRBV7-2	TRBJ2-3	TGTGCCAGCAGTACGTTTAGCGGGGGGTCAGATACGCAGTATTTT	CASSTFSGGSDTQYF
-	few	TRBV6-1	TRBJ2-1	TGTGCCAGCAGTGAGCCCGACGGGGGCATGTTCTACAATGAGCAGTTCTTC	CASSEPDGGMFYNEQFF
-	-	TRBV27	TRBJ2-7	TGTGCCAGCAGTACGTGGCGGACCTACGAGCAGTACTTC	CASSTWRTYEQYF
-	few	TRBV4-2	TRBJ2-1	TGTGCCAGCAGCCAAGCGGGGAAGGGGCAGCAGTTCTTC	CASSQAGKGQQFF
-	few	TRBV29-1	TRBJ1-5	TGCAGCGTTCGTGAGGGTGGCAATCAGCCCCAGCATTTT	CSVREGGNQPQHF
-	few	TRBV12-3/TRBV12-4	TRBJ1-1	TGTGCCAGCAATTTACAGGTCCACCTCACTGAAGCTTTCTTT	CASNLQVHLTEAFF
-	few	TRBV21-1	TRBJ2-4	TGTGCCACCCACATTCAGTACTTC	CATHIQYF
-	-	TRBV7-2	TRBJ2-3	TGTGCCAGCAGCTCATTTCCTAGCACAGATACGCAGTATTTT	CASSSFPSTDTQYF
TRBD2	-	TRBV25-1	TRBJ2-7	TGTGCCAGCAGACGGGAGGACTCCTACGAGCAGTACTTC	CASRREDSYEQYF
-	many	TRBV7-3	TRBJ2-2	TGTGCCAGCAGCTCAACAGCCGGGGAGCTGTTTTTT	CASSSTAGELFF
-	many	TRBV7-2	TRBJ1-4	TGTGCCAGCGGGCCTCGTACGGGGGAAAAACTGTTTTTT	CASGPRTGEKLFF
TRBD2	few	TRBV20-1	TRBJ2-5	TGCAGTGCTAGAGACCCGGGGGGATCCGAGACCCAGTACTTC	CSARDPGGSETQYF
-	many	TRBV29-1	TRBJ2-7	TGCAGCGTTGGGATGGGCTACGAGCAGTACTTC	CSVGMGYEQYF
-	many	TRBV6-1	TRBJ2-7	TGTGCCAGCAGCCGTAACCCGAGCTCCTACGAGCAGTACTTC	CASSRNPSSYEQYF
-	-	TRBV12-3/TRBV12-4	TRBJ2-1	TGTGCCAGCAGTAAGGGGCCGACTAATGAGCAGTTCTTC	CASSKGPTNEQFF
-	-	TRBV30	TRBJ1-3	TGTGCCTGGAGTGTACGGGGGGGTGCGGGAAACACCATATATTTT	CAWSVRGGAGNTIYF
-	few	TRBV19	TRBJ1-1	TGTGCCAGTAGTGGGCAGGGCAGCGGGTTACGGACTGAAGCTTTCTTT	CASSGQGSGLRTEAFF
TRBD1	-	TRBV28	TRBJ2-2	TGTGCCAGCAGCCCACAGGACAGGCGAAACACCGGGGAGCTGTTTTTT	CASSPQDRRNTGELFF
TRBD1	-	TRBV6-2/TRBV6-3	TRBJ2-1	TGTGCCAGCAGGTCTAGGGGGCTCCAGTACGGTGAGCAGTTCTTC	CASRSRGLQYGEQFF
-	many	TRBV24-1	TRBJ2-5	TGTGCCACCAGTGACAGCCAAGAGACCCAGTACTTC	CATSDSQETQYF
TRBD2	few	TRBV7-3	TRBJ2-7	TGTGCCAGCAGCTTAGCGGGAGGGAGCTACGAGCAGTACTTC	CASSLAGGSYEQYF
-	-	TRBV5-1	TRBJ2-3	TGCGCCAGCAGTCTGGTCGGGAGTAGCACAGATACGCAGTATTTT	CASSLVGSSTDTQYF
TRBD1	many	TRBV19	TRBJ1-2	TGTGCCAGTAACCCGACAGGGCCCTATGGCTACACCTTC	CASNPTGPYGYTF
TRBD2	-	TRBV6-1	TRBJ2-4	TGTGCCAGCAACCTCATGGGACTAGATGGCATTCAGTACTTC	CASNLMGLDGIQYF
-	few	TRBV7-2	TRBJ1-4	TGTGCCAGCAGCCCCTTGGGAGCGGATGAAAAACTGTTTTTT	CASSPLGADEKLFF
-	-	TRBV23-1	TRBJ2-1	TGCGCCAGCAGTCAATCAAGGGACGCAGTTTCTGATGAGCAGTTCTTC	CASSQSRDAVSDEQFF
TRBD2	-	TRBV18	TRBJ2-3	TGTGCCAGCTCACCAACTAGCGGGGTCACAGATACGCAGTATTTT	CASSPTSGVTDTQYF
-	-	TRBV6-2/TRBV6-3	TRBJ1-1	TGTGCCAGCAGCTACAGCCAGGAGGGGCCGAACACTGAAGCTTTCTTT	CASSYSQEGPNTEAFF
TRBD2	few	TRBV20-1	TRBJ2-3	TGCAGTGCTAGAGATGGGCATAGCGGGAGGGCCCTCGGTGAGGCAGATACGCAGTATTTT	CSARDGHSGRALGEADTQYF
TRBD1	few	TRBV12-3/TRBV12-4	TRBJ1-1	TGTGCCAGCAGTTACAGGGGGGGCAACACTGAAGCTTTCTTT	CASSYRGGNTEAFF
-	many	TRBV11-3	TRBJ1-1	TGTGCCAGCAGCTCCGGGGGCACGGGGGACACTGAAGCTTTCTTT	CASSSGGTGDTEAFF
TRBD2	few	TRBV6-6	TRBJ2-7	TGTGCCAGCAGCCGGCTAGCGGGAGCGGACGAGCAGTACTTC	CASSRLAGADEQYF
-	many	TRBV20-1	TRBJ2-3	TGCAGTGCTAGAGCCTCAGGGTATAGCACAGATACGCAGTATTTT	CSARASGYSTDTQYF
-	few	TRBV15	TRBJ2-3	TGTGCCACCAGCAGAGATGGCCGGGAGCTCACAGATACGCAGTATTTT	CATSRDGRELTDTQYF
-	few	TRBV24-1	TRBJ2-7	TGTGCCACCAGTGATTTCACCGGGCAGTACTTC	CATSDFTGQYF
-	-	TRBV7-9	TRBJ2-7	TGTGCCAGCAGCTACCTTGGCTTGGCGGAAGAGCAGTACTTC	CASSYLGLAEEQYF
-	many	TRBV6-1	TRBJ2-2	TGTGCCAGCCCCCCGACAGACACCGGGGAGCTGTTTTTT	CASPPTDTGELFF
TRBD2	many	TRBV15	TRBJ2-1	TGTGCCACCAGCATCGGTCGTTTAGCGGGGGCTTACAATGAGCAGTTCTTC	CATSIGRLAGAYNEQFF
TRBD1	many	TRBV6-5	TRBJ2-7	TGTGCCAGCAGTTCCGCCCCGACAGGGTTGTACGAGCAGTACTTC	CASSSAPTGLYEQYF
-	many	TRBV7-9	TRBJ2-1	TGTGCCAGCAGCCCGCCCCCTTTCTTAAATTTACCCGAAGCGCAAGAGCAGTTCTTC	CASSPPPFLNLPEAQEQFF
TRBD1	few	TRBV14	TRBJ1-3	TGTGCCAGCAGCACTCAGGGGGTTGGAAACACCATATATTTT	CASSTQGVGNTIYF
TRBD1	many	TRBV20-1	TRBJ2-7	TGCAGTGCTAATGGGGGACAGGGTTCCTACGAGCAGTACTTC	CSANGGQGSYEQYF
TRBD2	-	TRBV20-1	TRBJ2-3	TGCAGTGCTGCCCCGCTGACTAGCGGGAGTACAGATACGCAGTATTTT	CSAAPLTSGSTDTQYF
TRBD2	many	TRBV27	TRBJ2-1	TGTGCCAGCAGTCCTTCCCGACTAGCGGGAGGGGCCAAGTACAATGAGCAGTTCTTC	CASSPSRLAGGAKYNEQFF
-	once	TRBV4-2	TRBJ1-1	TGTGTCAGTACAAGGGCCCTGAACACTGAAGCTTTCTTT	CVSTRALNTEAFF
TRBD2	-	TRBV18	TRBJ2-2	TGTGCCAGCTCACCAGTAACCCCCGGGAGGGTGCGCACCGGGGAGCTGTTTTTT	CASSPVTPGRVRTGELFF
TRBD2	few	TRBV28	TRBJ2-3	TGTGCCAGCGGACCGAGCGGGACTGTATTGACAGATACGCAGTATTTT	CASGPSGTVLTDTQYF
TRBD1	few	TRBV24-1	TRBJ2-5	TGTGCCACCAGCGCCTGGGACAGGGTAAAAGAGACCCAGTACTTC	CATSAWDRVKETQYF
-	many	TRBV5-5	TRBJ1-5	TGTGCCAGCAGTGGCGGGACAACCTATAGCAATCAGCCCCAGCATTTT	CASSGGTTYSNQPQHF
-	-	TRBV7-9	TRBJ1-5	TGTGCCAGCAGCTCCTCGGAGTACGGCAATCAGCCCCAGCATTTT	CASSSSEYGNQPQHF
TRBD2	many	TRBV5-1	TRBJ2-1	TGCGCCAGCAGCTTGGTAACTAGCGGCGACAATGAGCAGTTCTTC	CASSLVTSGDNEQFF
-	many	TRBV6-2/TRBV6-3	TRBJ2-5	TGTGCCAGCAGAGGGACCACCCGCGGGGAGACCCAGTACTTC	CASRGTTRGETQYF
-	many	TRBV11-2	TRBJ2-3	TGTGCCAGCAGCACCTCCTCAGATACGCAGTATTTT	CASSTSSDTQYF
-	-	TRBV6-5	TRBJ2-6	TGTGCCAGCAGGGGCGGCCCCTCTGGGGCCAACGTCCTGACTTTC	CASRGGPSGANVLTF